What follows are 30 T cell receptor beta chains derived from one specimen sequenced in a study of T cell changes during pregnancy in multiple sclerosis. TCRdb keeps only in-frame clones here, not all; method: immunoSEQ multiplex PCR. The sample holds 20,000 to 30,000 clones, around 87% seen once. The specimen was CD4+ T cells from peripheral blood mononuclear cells, collected in the second trimester of pregnancy. These receptors came from a female donor in good health, enrolled as a control in a pregnancy study.

This clone was picked up a small number of times. The chain employs TRBV7-3 and TRBJ2-3; 7 bases are a match to TRBD2. CDR3 length: 14 amino acids. Germline loops: CDR1 SGHTA, CDR2 FQGTGA. The V and J ends lost 4 bases and 4 bases, in that order; junction bases with no gene match: 5. CDR3 coding DNA: TGTGCCAGCAGCTGGGGCGGGAGTGCAGATACGCAGTATTTT. The encoded protein is CASSWGGSADTQYF.

Notes on this clone: The sample holds other DNA sequences that translate to the same CDR3. This sequence joins TRBV19 and TRBJ2-7; 9 positions match TRBD1. Per germline, CDR1 LNHDA and CDR2 SQIVND (reference sequence). The CDR3 spans 13 residues. V gave up 4 bases and J gave up 6 bases; unmatched junction bases: 4. The CDR3 reads CASSRDRAGEQYF. The CDR3 DNA reads as TGTGCCAGTAGTAGGGACAGGGCCGGCGAGCAGTACTTC.

The rearrangement uses TRBV4-1 and TRBJ1-1; 8 positions agree with TRBD1. CDR3 size: 16 residues. CDR1 is MGHRA, CDR2 YSYEKL, per germline. The ends lost 3 bases at V and 1 base at J; junction bases unmatched: 7. The CDR3 spells CASSQRTGTRNTEAFF. For the CDR3, the DNA is TGCGCCAGCAGCCAGAGGACAGGGACGCGGAACACTGAAGCTTTCTTT.

The chain uses TRBV18 and TRBJ1-5; the match to TRBD1 covers 9 bases. Germline loops: CDR1 KGHSH, CDR2 LQKENI. This CDR3 is built from 16 residues. Germline trimming cut 0 bases from V and 5 bases from J; bases unmatched to any gene: 5. The CDR3 reads CASSPPGQGSHQPQHF. In nucleotides, the CDR3 is TGTGCCAGCTCACCACCGGGACAGGGCAGTCATCAGCCCCAGCATTTT.

The chain employs TRBV28 and TRBJ1-2; the match to TRBD1 covers 8 bases. Germline V gene data show CDR1 as MDHEN and CDR2 as SYDVKM. This CDR3 contains 13 residues. V was pared by 6 bases and J by 8 bases, with 8 bases of the junction left unmatched. The DNA for the CDR3 is TGTGCCAGCAGGCCGGGGACAGGTTTCGGCTACACCTTC. Amino acid sequence: CASRPGTGFGYTF.

The V call is TRBV19, the J call TRBJ1-2, with a tentative D call TRBD1 (6 bases). This CDR3 contains 13 residues. CDR1 is LNHDA, CDR2 SQIVND, per germline (reference sequence). Trimming pared 5 bases from V and 8 bases from J, leaving 15 bases between. The CDR3 region is CASSAGQTWGYTF. DNA for the CDR3: TGTGCCAGTAGTGCCGGACAGACATGGGGCTACACCTTC. Variable domain in full (rest from reference TRBV19 and TRBJ1-2): DGGITQSPKYLFRKEGQNVTLSCEQNLNHDAMYWYRQDPGQGLRLIYYSQIVNDFQKGDIAEGYSVSREKKESFPLTVTSAQKNPTAFYLCASSAGQTWGYTFGSGTRLTVV.

The V call is TRBV28, the J call TRBJ2-2; maybe TRBD1 (6 bases). CDR3 size: 15 residues. V was pared by 5 bases and J by 4 bases, with 14 bases between. Germline CDR1 reads MDHEN; CDR2 reads SYDVKM. The CDR3, as DNA: TGTGCCAGCAGTACCTCAGGGGAAGGCACCGGGGAGCTGTTTTTT. Amino acids: CASSTSGEGTGELFF.

The V gene is TRBV7-2, the J gene TRBJ2-1; TRBD2 matches 8 bases. The V and J ends lost 0 bases and 6 bases, in that order; junction bases with no gene match: 7. Germline CDR1 is SGHTA and CDR2 is FQGNSA. This CDR3 is built from 16 residues. The CDR3 nucleotides are TGTGCCAGCAGCTTAGCCCCATGGCGGGGGGCCAATGAGCAGTTCTTC. Its translation is CASSLAPWRGANEQFF.

The table lists this clone with a count of one. This chain uses TRBV9 with TRBJ2-4; 10 bases are a match to TRBD1. The CDR3 sequence is 16 residues long. CDR1 and CDR2 from the germline V gene are SGDLS and YYNGEE. The V segment lost 3 bases and the J segment 6 bases; nucleotides outside the gene matches: 9. Written as DNA, the CDR3 is TGTGCCAGCAGCGACGGGACAGGGGACCTCCTAAACATTCAGTACTTC. Translating it yields CASSDGTGDLLNIQYF.

This clone appeared once. The chain recombines TRBV7-8 with TRBJ2-1; the match to TRBD2 covers 15 bases. CDR1 and CDR2 from the germline V gene are SGHVS and FQNEAQ. The CDR3 spans 15 residues. In nucleotides, the CDR3 is TGTGCTTCGAAACTGGGACTAGCGGGGGGCAATGAGCAGTTCTTC. Translating gives CASKLGLAGGNEQFF.

The J gene is TRBJ2-2, the V gene TRBV19; 8 bases map to TRBD2. Trimming took 3 bases from V and 0 from J; bases not matched to a gene: 12. Per germline, CDR1 LNHDA and CDR2 SQIVND (reference sequence). This CDR3 region has 19 residues. The CDR3, as DNA: TGTGCCAGTAGTATGTTCCCCCCCGGGGGGGCGGCGAACACCGGGGAGCTGTTTTTT. Its translation is CASSMFPPGGAANTGELFF.

The CDR3 coding sequence is TGTGCCGGCCTGAGGGTCTCACGATGGGATACGCAGTATTTT. Protein sequence: CAGLRVSRWDTQYF. J is TRBJ2-3 and V is TRBV9; D might be TRBD2 (5 bases). Trimming shortened V by 10 bases and J by 6 bases, and 21 bases separated the two germline ends. The germline CDR1 and CDR2 sequences are SGDLS and YYNGEE. This CDR3 comprises 14 residues.

Only one count was recorded for this clone. CDR3 nucleotides: TGTGCCACCAGCAGAGAACAGGGGATTGGCTATGGCTACACCTTC. Protein sequence: CATSREQGIGYGYTF. This chain joins TRBV15 and TRBJ1-2; 7 positions match TRBD1. Germline V gene lookup returns CDR1 LNHNV and CDR2 YYDKDF (reference sequence). The junction had 5 bases not matched to a gene; V was cut back by 0 bases and J by 4 bases. CDR3 size: 15 residues.

This clone showed up just a few times. The rearrangement links TRBV29-1 to TRBJ1-1; 8 bases align to TRBD1. V dropped 1 base and J dropped 1; count of bases not matched to a gene: 2. The CDR3 runs 14 residues. CDR1 and CDR2 (germline): SQVTM, ANQGSEA. The CDR3 region is CSVEAGTGNTEAFF. CDR3 nucleotide sequence: TGCAGCGTTGAAGCCGGGACAGGGAACACTGAAGCTTTCTTT.

V usage is TRBV2 and J usage is TRBJ2-5; TRBD2 matches at 7 bases. The CDR3 sequence is 15 residues long. V trimming: 3 bases; J trimming: 2 bases; junction bases outside the gene matches: 6. Germline CDR1 reads SNHLY; CDR2 reads FYNNEI. CDR3 DNA sequence: TGTGCCAGCAGTGACGGGGCTAGCGGACAAGAGACCCAGTACTTC. Protein sequence: CASSDGASGQETQYF.

V gene TRBV15 combines with J gene TRBJ2-7, with 7 bases fitting TRBD2. Looked up from germline, CDR1 is LNHNV and CDR2 is YYDKDF (reference sequence). The CDR3 is made up of 14 amino acids. V gave up 1 base and J gave up 2 bases; unmatched junction bases: 2. The CDR3 nucleotides read TGTGCCACCAGCAGAGGGGGGGGGACCTACGAGCAGTACTTC. Protein sequence: CATSRGGGTYEQYF.

This rearrangement joins TRBV10-3 to TRBJ2-5, with 7 bases that match TRBD1. CDR3 length: 12 amino acids. With 7 bases clipped from V and 4 bases from J, the junction kept 3 bases outside the gene matches. Germline CDR1 ENHRY, CDR2 SYGVKD. In DNA, the CDR3 is TGTGCCATCAAGGGGACAGCAGAGACCCAGTACTTC. This encodes CAIKGTAETQYF.

This chain uses TRBV9 with TRBJ2-7; 7 bases are shared with TRBD1. The CDR3 spans 15 residues. The V gene's germline CDR1 is SGDLS and CDR2 YYNGEE. Unmatched junction bases numbered 8, after V lost 0 bases and J lost 5 bases. In nucleotides, the CDR3 is TGTGCCAGCAGCGTAGCCCCATCGACAGGGAACGAGCAGTACTTC. Amino acids: CASSVAPSTGNEQYF.

V gene TRBV9 combines with J gene TRBJ1-6, with D perhaps matching TRBD1 (6 bases). Deletions cut 5 bases from V and 5 bases from J, with 23 bases between. CDR1 and CDR2 from the germline V gene are SGDLS and YYNGEE. CDR3 length: 18 residues. The CDR3 DNA follows: TGTGCCAGCAGACTAGGGGTAGGGGGGGTTGAGGATAATTCACCCCTCCACTTT. It translates to CASRLGVGGVEDNSPLHF.

The chain recombines TRBV27 with TRBJ2-7; 9 nucleotides agree with TRBD1. In germline, CDR1 is MNHEY, CDR2 SMNVEV (reference sequence). Trimming took 7 bases from V and 13 from J; bases not matched to a gene: 5. CDR3 size: 10 residues. The CDR3 is CASKRTGEYF. The CDR3 DNA reads TGTGCCAGCAAGCGGACAGGGGAATACTTC.

The chain employs TRBV4-3 and TRBJ2-1; a weak D match, TRBD1 (5 bases). The germline gives CDR1 LGHNA, CDR2 YSLEER. With 0 bases removed from V and 9 bases from J, the gap between germline ends came to 12 bases. CDR3 length: 14 residues. The CDR3 here is CASSQEGQGSEQFF. The CDR3 DNA sequence: TGCGCCAGCAGCCAAGAGGGCCAGGGAAGTGAGCAGTTCTTC.

The gene calls are TRBV7-6 and TRBJ1-1; unclear D gene. The CDR3 contains 14 residues. Trimming removed 1 base from V and 4 bases from J, with 10 bases in between. Germline V gives CDR1 SGHVS, CDR2 FNYEAQ. CDR3 in DNA: TGTGCCAGCAGCTTAGGGGAGACCTCCACTGAAGCTTTCTTT. This translates into CASSLGETSTEAFF.

The CDR3 DNA reads as TGTGCCAGCAGCATAAGCGGGTCTAACTATGGCTACACCTTC. It specifies CASSISGSNYGYTF. This chain links TRBV7-9 with TRBJ1-2; D is undetermined. The V end was cut by 5 bases, the J end by 0 bases, with 10 bases between. The CDR3 contains 14 residues. Germline V gene data show CDR1 as SEHNR and CDR2 as FQNEAQ (reference sequence).

As regards this clone: One end of the junction varies from germline; a read error may be responsible. This chain links TRBV29-1 with TRBJ2-1, with D unresolved. The CDR3 has 12 residues. The V gene's germline CDR1 is SQVTM and CDR2 ANQGSEA. CDR3 bases: TGCAGCGTTGAAAAAAACTACGATGAGCAGTTCTTC. Translating gives CSVEKNYDEQFF.

The chain links TRBV7-8 to TRBJ1-5, with D unclear. Germline V gene data show CDR1 as SGHVS and CDR2 as FQNEAQ. The CDR3 length is 14 residues. V lost 5 bases to trimming and J lost 1 base, with 9 bases between them. CDR3 in amino acids: CASSGPGSNQPQHF. CDR3 bases: TGTGCCAGCAGCGGTCCGGGAAGCAATCAGCCCCAGCATTTT.

Concerning this clone itself: A junction boundary mismatches the germline segment, possibly from a read error. V gene TRBV5-1 combines with J gene TRBJ2-7, with TRBD2 matching over 8 bases. The CDR3 has 12 amino acids. In germline, CDR1 is SGHRS, CDR2 YFSETQ. This CDR3 is CATSAGGHEQYF. In DNA form, the CDR3 reads TGCGCCACCAGCGCGGGAGGACACGAGCAGTACTTC.

The genes are TRBV6-5 and TRBJ1-5; 9 nucleotides agree with TRBD1. CDR1 and CDR2 (germline): MNHEY, SVGAGI. The trim removed 6 bases at V and 5 bases at J, leaving 5 bases unmatched. The CDR3 length is 14 residues. CDR3 nucleotides: TGTGCCAGCAGGCGGACAGGGGTTCATCAGCCCCAGCATTTT. Translating it yields CASRRTGVHQPQHF.

This chain connects TRBV11-2 to TRBJ2-5, with 8 bases matching TRBD1. The V segment lost 5 bases and the J segment 5 bases; nucleotides outside the gene matches: 19. The CDR3 extends over 18 amino acids. Germline CDR1 reads SGHAT; CDR2 reads FQNNGV. CDR3: CASSRIPRDRFNRETQYF. DNA of the CDR3: TGTGCCAGCAGCCGGATCCCCCGGGACAGGTTCAACCGGGAGACCCAGTACTTC.

This clone was detected only a few times. The chain employs TRBV6-6 and TRBJ2-5; D possibly corresponds to TRBD1 (6 bases). Trimming removed 6 bases at V and 2 bases at J, with 13 bases between. This CDR3 is 14 amino acids long. Per germline, CDR1 MNHNY and CDR2 SVGAGI (reference sequence). Written as DNA, the CDR3 is TGTGCCAGCAGCATACAGGGAACTCAAGAGACCCAGTACTTC. Protein product: CASSIQGTQETQYF.

The rearrangement joins TRBV11-2 to TRBJ2-3; maybe TRBD1 (6 bases). This CDR3 region has 15 residues. V was pared by 2 bases and J by 0 bases, with 9 bases between. Germline CDR1 reads SGHAT; CDR2 reads FQNNGV. The CDR3: CASSLRGSSTDTQYF. The CDR3, as DNA: TGTGCCAGCAGCTTAAGGGGGTCTAGCACAGATACGCAGTATTTT.